A single sample gave rise to the 16 T cell receptor beta chains below, sequenced in a study of monozygotic twins with inflammatory bowel disease. One entry per CDR3 protein, without DNA, is what TCRdb gives after re-calling the 5' RACE reads. The ten top clones account for 7.4%, within a sample of 80,000 or so distinct CDR3 sequences. Sequenced material: blood. The receptors come from a human donor with ulcerative colitis or Crohn's disease, or a healthy co-twin of an affected twin (not recorded which).

CDR3 loop: CASSPHWGTDAYEQYF. V gene TRBV3-1 combines with J gene TRBJ2-7; TCRdb proposes TRBD1, but this gene call is untestable without DNA. Germline values: CDR1 LGHDT, CDR2 YNNKEL (reference sequence). CDR3 size: 16 residues.

This chain links TRBV2 with TRBJ2-1; TCRdb proposes TRBD2, but this gene call is untestable without DNA. This CDR3 spans 15 amino acids. Germline values: CDR1 SNHLY, CDR2 FYNNEI. The CDR3 sequence: CASNDSGAPYNEQFF.

The chain uses TRBV24-1 and TRBJ2-5; TCRdb reports TRBD1, a call that lacks DNA to check it against. This CDR3 region has 16 residues. Germline V gives CDR1 KGHDR, CDR2 SFDVKD. The CDR3 sequence is CATSDSLTGSQETQYF.

The genes are TRBV20-1 and TRBJ1-4. The CDR3 runs to 12 residues. Germline V gene data show CDR1 as DFQATT and CDR2 as SNEGSKA (reference sequence). This chain's CDR3 is CSASGANEKLFF.

The J gene is TRBJ2-1, the V gene TRBV7-6; TCRdb names TRBD1, which stays unverified in the absence of DNA. CDR1 is SGHVS and CDR2 is FNYEAQ in the germline V gene. The CDR3 is made up of 16 amino acids. CDR3 loop: CASSPSAGAMYNEQFF.

V is TRBV6-1 and J is TRBJ1-1. The V gene's germline CDR1 is MNHNS and CDR2 SASEGT. The CDR3 loop spans 16 amino acids. The CDR3 sequence: CASSRGAQRGDTEAFF.

V and J are TRBV5-5 and TRBJ2-3; TCRdb's assignment of TRBD1 cannot be checked, as there is no DNA. Germline V gene data show CDR1 as SGHKS and CDR2 as YYEKEE (reference sequence). The CDR3 is made up of 14 amino acids. CDR3 sequence: CASSLGSAGDTQYF.

Measured by frequency, this clonotype is medium-sized. V usage is TRBV12-5 and J usage is TRBJ2-7; TCRdb gives TRBD1 as the D gene, but with no DNA this cannot be confirmed. CDR1 is LGHNT and CDR2 is FRNRAP in the germline V gene. The CDR3 is made up of 13 amino acids. CDR3 in amino acids: CASGFSSGNEQYF. The variable domain in full, completed from reference TRBV12-5 and TRBJ2-7, reads DARVTQTPRHKVTEMGQEVTMRCQPILGHNTVFWYRQTMMQGLELLAYFRNRAPLDDSGMPKDRFSAEMPDATLATLKIQPSEPRDSAVYFCASGFSSGNEQYFGPGTRLTVT.

The chain joins TRBV4-2 to TRBJ2-7; absent DNA, TCRdb's TRBD1 call cannot be checked. This CDR3 region has 13 residues. Per the germline V gene, CDR1 is LGHNA and CDR2 is YNFKEQ. This CDR3 is CASSPNAGREQYF.

The rearrangement joins TRBV20-1 to TRBJ2-6. The CDR3 spans 13 residues. Germline V gene data show CDR1 as DFQATT and CDR2 as SNEGSKA (reference sequence). CDR3 amino acids: CSARDSGANVLTF.

This sequence joins TRBV9 and TRBJ2-1. Germline V gives CDR1 SGDLS, CDR2 YYNGEE. CDR3 length equals 12 residues. The CDR3 spells CASSVEANEQFF.

This chain connects TRBV18 to TRBJ1-5; the D call of TRBD1 rests on TCRdb alone, since no DNA is present to check it. This CDR3 has 16 residues. The germline V gene encodes CDR1 KGHSH and CDR2 LQKENI. The CDR3 is CASSPVDRGIDQPQHF. Using reference TRBV18 and TRBJ1-5 for the parts outside the CDR3, the full variable domain is NAGVMQNPRHLVRRRGQEARLRCSPMKGHSHVYWYRQLPEEGLKFMVYLQKENIIDESGMPKERFSAEFPKEGPSILRIQQVVRGDSAAYFCASSPVDRGIDQPQHFGDGTRLSIL.

Here the CDR3 reads CATSAPGQGAQAFF. The J gene is TRBJ1-1, the V gene TRBV24-1; no DNA is available, so the TRBD1 call from TCRdb remains unchecked. CDR1 is KGHDR, CDR2 SFDVKD, per germline. The CDR3 length is 14 residues.

V usage is TRBV7-2 and J usage is TRBJ1-1; TCRdb's assignment of TRBD1 cannot be checked, as there is no DNA. CDR3 length equals 15 residues. Per germline, CDR1 SGHTA and CDR2 FQGNSA. The CDR3 is CASSLGQGGFTEAFF.

This clonotype is classed as medium-sized by frequency. The chain recombines TRBV5-1 with TRBJ2-3; the TCRdb D gene call, TRBD1, has no DNA to confirm it. This CDR3 contains 13 residues. Germline values: CDR1 SGHRS, CDR2 YFSETQ. CDR3 amino acids: CASSFRDTDTQYF.

The V call is TRBV20-1, the J call TRBJ2-1; TCRdb's assignment of TRBD2 cannot be checked, as there is no DNA. The CDR3 length is 13 residues. Germline V gene sequence: CDR1 DFQATT, CDR2 SNEGSKA (reference sequence). This CDR3 is CSASLSSEGEQFF.